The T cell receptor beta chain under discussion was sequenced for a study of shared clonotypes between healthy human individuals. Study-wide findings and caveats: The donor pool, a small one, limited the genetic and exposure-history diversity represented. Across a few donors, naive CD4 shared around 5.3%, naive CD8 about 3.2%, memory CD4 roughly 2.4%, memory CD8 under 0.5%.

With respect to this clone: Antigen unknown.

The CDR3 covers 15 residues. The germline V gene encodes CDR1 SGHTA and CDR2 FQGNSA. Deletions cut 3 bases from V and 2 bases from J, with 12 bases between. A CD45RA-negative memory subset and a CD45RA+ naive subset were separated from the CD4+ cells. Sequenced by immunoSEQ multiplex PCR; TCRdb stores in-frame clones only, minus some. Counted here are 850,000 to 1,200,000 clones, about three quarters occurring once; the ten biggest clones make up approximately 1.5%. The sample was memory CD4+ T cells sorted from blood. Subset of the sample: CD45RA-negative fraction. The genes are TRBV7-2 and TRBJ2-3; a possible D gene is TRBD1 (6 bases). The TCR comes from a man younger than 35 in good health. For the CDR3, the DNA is TGTGCCAGCAGCTTGCGACAGGCGTTCACAGATACGCAGTATTTT. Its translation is CASSLRQAFTDTQYF.